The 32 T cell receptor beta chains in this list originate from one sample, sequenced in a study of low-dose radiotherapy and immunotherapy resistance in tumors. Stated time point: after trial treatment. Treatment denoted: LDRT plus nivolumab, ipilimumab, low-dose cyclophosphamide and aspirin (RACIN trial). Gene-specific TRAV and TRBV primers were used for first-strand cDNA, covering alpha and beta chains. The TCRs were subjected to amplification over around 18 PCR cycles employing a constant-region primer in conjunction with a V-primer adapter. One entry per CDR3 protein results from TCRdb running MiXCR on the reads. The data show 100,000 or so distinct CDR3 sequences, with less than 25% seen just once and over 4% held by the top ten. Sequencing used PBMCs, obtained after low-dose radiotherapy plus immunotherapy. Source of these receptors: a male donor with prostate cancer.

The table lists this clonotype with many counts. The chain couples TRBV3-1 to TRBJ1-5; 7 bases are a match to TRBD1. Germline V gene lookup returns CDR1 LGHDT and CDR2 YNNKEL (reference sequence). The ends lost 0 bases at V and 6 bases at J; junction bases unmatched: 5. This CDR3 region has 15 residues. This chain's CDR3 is CASSQETGWGQPQHF. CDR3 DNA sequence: TGTGCCAGCAGCCAAGAGACAGGGTGGGGTCAGCCCCAGCATTTT.

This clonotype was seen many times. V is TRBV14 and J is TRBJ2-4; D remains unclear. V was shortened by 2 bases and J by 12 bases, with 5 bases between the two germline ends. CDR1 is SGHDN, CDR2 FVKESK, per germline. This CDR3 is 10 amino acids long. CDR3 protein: CASSQPTQYF. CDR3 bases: TGTGCCAGCAGCCAACCTACTCAGTACTTC. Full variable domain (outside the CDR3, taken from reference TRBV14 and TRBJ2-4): EAGVTQFPSHSVIEKGQTVTLRCDPISGHDNLYWYRRVMGKEIKFLLHFVKESKQDESGMPNNRFLAERTGGTYSTLKVQPAELEDSGVYFCASSQPTQYFGAGTRLSVL.

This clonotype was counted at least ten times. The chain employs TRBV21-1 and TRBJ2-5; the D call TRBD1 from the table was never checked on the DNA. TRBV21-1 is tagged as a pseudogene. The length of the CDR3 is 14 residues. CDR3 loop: CASISREGPGTQYF. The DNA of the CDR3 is TGTGCCAGCATCTCCCGGGAAGGGCCCGGGACCCAGTACTTC.

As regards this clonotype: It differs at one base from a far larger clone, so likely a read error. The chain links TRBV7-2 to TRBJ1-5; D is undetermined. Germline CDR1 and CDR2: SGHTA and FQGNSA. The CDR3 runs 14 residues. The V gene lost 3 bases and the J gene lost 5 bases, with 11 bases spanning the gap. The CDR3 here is CASSLIATDQPQHF. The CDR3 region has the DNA TGTGCCAGCAGCTTGATTGCGACCGATCAGCCCCAGCATTTT. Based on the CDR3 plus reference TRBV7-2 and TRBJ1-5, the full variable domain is GAGVSQSPSNKVTEKGKDVELRCDPISGHTALYWYRQSLGQGLEFLIYFQGNSAPDKSGLPSDRFSAERTGGSVSTLTIQRTQQEDSAVYLCASSLIATDQPQHFGDGTRLSIL.

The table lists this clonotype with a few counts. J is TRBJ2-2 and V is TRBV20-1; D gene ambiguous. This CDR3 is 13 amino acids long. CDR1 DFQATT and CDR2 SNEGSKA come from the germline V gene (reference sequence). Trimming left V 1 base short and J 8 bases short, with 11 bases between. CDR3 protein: CSARGSVGGELFF. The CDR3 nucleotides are TGCAGTGCTAGAGGGAGTGTGGGGGGGGAGCTGTTTTTT.

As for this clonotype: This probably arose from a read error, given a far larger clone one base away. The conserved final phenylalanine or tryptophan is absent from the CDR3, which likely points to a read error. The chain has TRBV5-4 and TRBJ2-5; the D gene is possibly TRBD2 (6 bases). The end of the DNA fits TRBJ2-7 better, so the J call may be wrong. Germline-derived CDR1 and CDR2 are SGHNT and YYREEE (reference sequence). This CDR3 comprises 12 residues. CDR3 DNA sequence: TGTGCCAGCAGCTCCGGAGGGTACGAGCAGTACTAC. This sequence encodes CASSSGGYEQYY.

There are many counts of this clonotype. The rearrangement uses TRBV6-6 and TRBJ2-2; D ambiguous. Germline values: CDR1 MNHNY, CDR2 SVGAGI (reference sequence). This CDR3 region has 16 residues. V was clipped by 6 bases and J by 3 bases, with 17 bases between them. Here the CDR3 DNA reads TGTGCCAGCAGGAAAACTTACGGACCAGACACCGGGGAGCTGTTTTTT. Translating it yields CASRKTYGPDTGELFF.

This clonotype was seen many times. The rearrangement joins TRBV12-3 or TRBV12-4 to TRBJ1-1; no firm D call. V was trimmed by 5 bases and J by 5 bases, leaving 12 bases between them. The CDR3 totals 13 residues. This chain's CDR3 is CASSRGFGTEAFF. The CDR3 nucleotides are TGTGCCAGCAGTCGCGGATTCGGTACTGAAGCTTTCTTT.

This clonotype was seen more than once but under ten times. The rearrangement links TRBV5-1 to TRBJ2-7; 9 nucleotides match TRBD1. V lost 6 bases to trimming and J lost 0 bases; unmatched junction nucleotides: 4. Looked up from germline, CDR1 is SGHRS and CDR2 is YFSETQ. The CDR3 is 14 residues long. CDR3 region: CASNTGGLSYEQYF. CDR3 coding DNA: TGCGCCAGCAACACAGGGGGCCTCTCCTACGAGCAGTACTTC.

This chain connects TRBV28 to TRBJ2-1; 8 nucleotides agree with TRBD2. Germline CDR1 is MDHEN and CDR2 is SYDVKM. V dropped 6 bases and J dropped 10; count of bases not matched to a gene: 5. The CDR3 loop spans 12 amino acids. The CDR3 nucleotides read TGTGCCAGCAGCACAATAGCGGGGGAGCAGTTCTTC. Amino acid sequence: CASSTIAGEQFF.

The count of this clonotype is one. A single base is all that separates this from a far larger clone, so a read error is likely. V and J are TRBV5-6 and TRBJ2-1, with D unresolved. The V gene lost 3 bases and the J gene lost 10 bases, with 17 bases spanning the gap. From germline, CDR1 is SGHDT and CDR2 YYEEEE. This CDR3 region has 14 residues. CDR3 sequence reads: CASSSPDGSYEQFF. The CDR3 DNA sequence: TGTGCCAGCAGCTCCCCCGACGGGTCCTACGAGCAGTTCTTC. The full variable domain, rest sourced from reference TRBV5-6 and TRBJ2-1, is DAGVTQSPTHLIKTRGQQVTLRCSPKSGHDTVSWYQQALGQGPQFIFQYYEEEERQRGNFPDRFSGHQFPNYSSELNVNALLLGDSALYLCASSSPDGSYEQFFGPGTRLTVL.

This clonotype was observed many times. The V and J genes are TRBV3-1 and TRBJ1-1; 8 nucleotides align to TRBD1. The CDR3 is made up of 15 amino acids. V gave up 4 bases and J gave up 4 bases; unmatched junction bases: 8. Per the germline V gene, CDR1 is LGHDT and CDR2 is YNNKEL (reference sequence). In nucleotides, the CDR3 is TGTGCCAGCAGCCCAGACAGGGGAAAAAGCACTGAAGCTTTCTTT. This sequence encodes CASSPDRGKSTEAFF.

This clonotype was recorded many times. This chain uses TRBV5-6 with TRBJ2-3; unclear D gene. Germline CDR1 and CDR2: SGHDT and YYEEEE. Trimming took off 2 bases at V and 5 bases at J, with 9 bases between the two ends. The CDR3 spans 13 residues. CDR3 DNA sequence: TGTGCCAGCAGCTTTTCCCCGGGAGATACGCAGTATTTT. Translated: CASSFSPGDTQYF.

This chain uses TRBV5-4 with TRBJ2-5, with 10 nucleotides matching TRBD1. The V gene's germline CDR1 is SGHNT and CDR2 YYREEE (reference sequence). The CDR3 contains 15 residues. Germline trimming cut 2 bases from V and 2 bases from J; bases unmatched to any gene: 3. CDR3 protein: CASSFPGQGQETQYF. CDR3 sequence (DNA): TGTGCCAGCAGCTTCCCGGGACAGGGGCAAGAGACCCAGTACTTC.

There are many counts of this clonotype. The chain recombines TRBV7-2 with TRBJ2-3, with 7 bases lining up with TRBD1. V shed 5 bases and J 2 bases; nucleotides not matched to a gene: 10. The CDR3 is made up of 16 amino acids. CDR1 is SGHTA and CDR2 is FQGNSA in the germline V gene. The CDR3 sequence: CASSNFRQGVTDTQYF. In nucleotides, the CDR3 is TGTGCCAGCAGCAACTTTCGACAGGGCGTCACAGATACGCAGTATTTT.

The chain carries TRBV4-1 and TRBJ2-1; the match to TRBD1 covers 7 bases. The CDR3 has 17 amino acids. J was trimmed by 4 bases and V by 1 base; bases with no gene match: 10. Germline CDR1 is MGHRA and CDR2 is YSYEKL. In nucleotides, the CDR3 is TGCGCCAGCAGCCAAGGCCTGACAGGGATGCGGTACAATGAGCAGTTCTTC. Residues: CASSQGLTGMRYNEQFF.

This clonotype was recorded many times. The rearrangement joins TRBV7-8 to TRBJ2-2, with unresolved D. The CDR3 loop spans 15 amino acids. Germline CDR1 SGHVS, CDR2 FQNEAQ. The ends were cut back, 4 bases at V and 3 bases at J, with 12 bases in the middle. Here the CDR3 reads CASSSRGPHTGELFF. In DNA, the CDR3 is TGTGCCAGCAGCTCACGCGGACCCCACACCGGGGAGCTGTTTTTT.

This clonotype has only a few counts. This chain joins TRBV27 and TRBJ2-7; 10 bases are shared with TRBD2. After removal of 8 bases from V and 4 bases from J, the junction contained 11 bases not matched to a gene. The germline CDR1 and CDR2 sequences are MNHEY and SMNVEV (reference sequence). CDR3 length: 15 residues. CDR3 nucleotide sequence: TGTGCCAGCGGGACCCGGTCTAGCGGGGGATACGAGCAGTACTTC. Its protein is CASGTRSSGGYEQYF.

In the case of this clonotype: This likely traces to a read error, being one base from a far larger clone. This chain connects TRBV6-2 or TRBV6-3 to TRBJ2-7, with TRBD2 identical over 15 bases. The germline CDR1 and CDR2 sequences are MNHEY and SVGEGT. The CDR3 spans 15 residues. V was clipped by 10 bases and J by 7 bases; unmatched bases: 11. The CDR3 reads CATVPGLAGGNEQYF. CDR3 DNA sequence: TGTGCCACCGTCCCGGGACTAGCGGGGGGAAATGAGCAGTACTTC.

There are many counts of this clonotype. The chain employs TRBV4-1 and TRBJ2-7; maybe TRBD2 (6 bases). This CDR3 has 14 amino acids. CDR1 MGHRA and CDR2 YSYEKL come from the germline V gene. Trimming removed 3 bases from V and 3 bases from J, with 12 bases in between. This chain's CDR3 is CASSQPTRSYEQYF. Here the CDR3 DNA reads TGCGCCAGCAGCCAGCCGACTAGAAGCTACGAGCAGTACTTC.

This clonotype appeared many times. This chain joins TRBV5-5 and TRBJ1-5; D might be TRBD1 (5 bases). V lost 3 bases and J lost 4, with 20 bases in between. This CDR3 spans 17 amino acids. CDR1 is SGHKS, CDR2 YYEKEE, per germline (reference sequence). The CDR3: CASSSIALGRPNQPQHF. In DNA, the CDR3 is TGTGCCAGCAGCTCGATAGCCCTGGGACGTCCTAATCAGCCCCAGCATTTT. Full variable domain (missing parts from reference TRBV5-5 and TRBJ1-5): DAGVTQSPTHLIKTRGQQVTLRCSPISGHKSVSWYQQVLGQGPQFIFQYYEKEERGRGNFPDRFSARQFPNYSSELNVNALLLGDSALYLCASSSIALGRPNQPQHFGDGTRLSIL.

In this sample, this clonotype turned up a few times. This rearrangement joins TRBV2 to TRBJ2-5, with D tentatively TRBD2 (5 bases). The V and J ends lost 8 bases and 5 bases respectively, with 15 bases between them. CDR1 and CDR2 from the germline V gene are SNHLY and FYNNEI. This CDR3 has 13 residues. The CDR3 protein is CASGSFPGETQYF. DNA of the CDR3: TGTGCCAGCGGCTCATTCCCGGGGGAGACCCAGTACTTC.

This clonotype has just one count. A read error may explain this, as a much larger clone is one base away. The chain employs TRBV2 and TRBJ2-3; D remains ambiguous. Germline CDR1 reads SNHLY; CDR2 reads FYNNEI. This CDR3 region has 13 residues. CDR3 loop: CAGSFYSSDTQYF. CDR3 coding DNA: TGTGCCGGCAGTTTTTACTCCTCAGATACGCAGTATTTT.

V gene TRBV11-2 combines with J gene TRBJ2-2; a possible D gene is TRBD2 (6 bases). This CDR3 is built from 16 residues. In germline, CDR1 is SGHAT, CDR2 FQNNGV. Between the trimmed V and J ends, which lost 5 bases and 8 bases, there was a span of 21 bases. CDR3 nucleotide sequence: TGTGCCAGCAGCGATTTCCGGGACTCAGAACCAGGGGAGCTGTTTTTT. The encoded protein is CASSDFRDSEPGELFF.

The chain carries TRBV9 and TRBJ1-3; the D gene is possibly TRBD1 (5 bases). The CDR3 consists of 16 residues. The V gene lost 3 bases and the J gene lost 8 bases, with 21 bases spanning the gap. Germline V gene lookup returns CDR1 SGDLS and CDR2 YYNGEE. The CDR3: CASSAGRVRTRDTIYF. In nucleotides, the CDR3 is TGTGCCAGCAGCGCAGGGCGAGTCCGGACCAGGGACACCATATATTTT.

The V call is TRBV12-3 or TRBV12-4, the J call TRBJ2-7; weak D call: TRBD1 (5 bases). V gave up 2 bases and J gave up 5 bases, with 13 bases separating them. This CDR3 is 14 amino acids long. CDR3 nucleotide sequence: TGTGCCAGCAGTTTACGGGCAGGGTTCGACGAGCAGTACTTC. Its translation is CASSLRAGFDEQYF.

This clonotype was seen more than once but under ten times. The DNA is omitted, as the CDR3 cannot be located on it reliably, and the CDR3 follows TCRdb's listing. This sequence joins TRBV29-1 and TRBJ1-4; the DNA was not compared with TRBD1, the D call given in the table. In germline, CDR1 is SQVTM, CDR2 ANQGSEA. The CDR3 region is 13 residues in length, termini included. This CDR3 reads CSARGLNEKLFFF.

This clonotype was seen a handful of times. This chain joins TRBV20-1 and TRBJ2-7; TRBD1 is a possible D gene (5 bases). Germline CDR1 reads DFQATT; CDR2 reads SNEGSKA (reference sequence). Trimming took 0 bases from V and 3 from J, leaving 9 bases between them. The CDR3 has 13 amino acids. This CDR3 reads CSARDRANYEQYF. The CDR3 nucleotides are TGCAGTGCTAGAGACAGGGCTAACTACGAGCAGTACTTC.

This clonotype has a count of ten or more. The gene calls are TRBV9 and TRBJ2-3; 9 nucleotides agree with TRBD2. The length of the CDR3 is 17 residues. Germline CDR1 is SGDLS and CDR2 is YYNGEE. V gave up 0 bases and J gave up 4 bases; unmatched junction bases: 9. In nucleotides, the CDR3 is TGTGCCAGCAGCGTAGACGAGGCGGGGGGGCGCGCAGATACGCAGTATTTT. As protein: CASSVDEAGGRADTQYF. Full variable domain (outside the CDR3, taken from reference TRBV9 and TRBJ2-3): DSGVTQTPKHLITATGQRVTLRCSPRSGDLSVYWYQQSLDQGLQFLIQYYNGEERAKGNILERFSAQQFPDLHSELNLSSLELGDSALYFCASSVDEAGGRADTQYFGPGTRLTVL.

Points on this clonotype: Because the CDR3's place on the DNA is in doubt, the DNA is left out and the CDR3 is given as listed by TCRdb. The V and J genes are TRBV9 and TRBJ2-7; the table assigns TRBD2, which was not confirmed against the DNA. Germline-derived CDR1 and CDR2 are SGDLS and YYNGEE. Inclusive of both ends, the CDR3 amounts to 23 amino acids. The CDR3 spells CASTNQTSMYLCASSGQRYEQYF.

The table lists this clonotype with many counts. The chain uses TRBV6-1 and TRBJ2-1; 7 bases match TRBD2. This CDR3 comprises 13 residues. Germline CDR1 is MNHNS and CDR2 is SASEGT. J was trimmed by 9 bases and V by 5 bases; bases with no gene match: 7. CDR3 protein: CASSLTSVGEQFF. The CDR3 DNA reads TGTGCCAGCAGTCTTACTAGCGTCGGTGAGCAGTTCTTC.

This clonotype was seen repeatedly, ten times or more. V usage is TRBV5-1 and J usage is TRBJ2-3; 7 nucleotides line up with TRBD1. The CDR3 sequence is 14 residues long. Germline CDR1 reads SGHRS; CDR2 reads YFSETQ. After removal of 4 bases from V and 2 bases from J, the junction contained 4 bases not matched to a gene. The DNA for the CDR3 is TGCGCCAGCAGCGCCGGGACAGCCACAGATACGCAGTATTTT. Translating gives CASSAGTATDTQYF.